This entry concerns a single T cell receptor (beta chain). Trimming took 2 bases from V and 0 from J, leaving 11 bases between them. This CDR3 spans 15 amino acids. Germline V CDR1 and CDR2: SGHKS, YYEKEE (reference sequence). Original handling: Nucleated cell number was recorded as an estimate derived from reference gene primer amplification. The method was immunoSEQ multiplex PCR; TCRdb's version includes in-frame clones alone and lacks a portion of them. V, J and clone size are taken as reported in that table, and D and trimming were inferred from the DNA itself. This sample has about 87,000 clones, with about 83% found just once. The source of the sample is a study of blood T cell repertoires in COVID-19. Study-level background: Samples came from the United States, Italy and Spain, spanning acute and convalescent COVID-19. From T cells, B-cell-depleted T cells, or PBMCs came the material, which was cDNA or gDNA.

The rearrangement uses TRBV5-5 and TRBJ1-2; D is undetermined. The clonotype comes from a woman aged 55 to 70 with acute or convalescent COVID-19. The source material was peripheral blood. Here the CDR3 DNA reads TGTGCCAGCAGCTTCGAGACAAGCCCTAACTATGGCTACACCTTC. Encoded protein: CASSFETSPNYGYTF.